This TCR beta chain was sequenced in a study of shared clonotypes between healthy human individuals. Overall study context: Each donor contributed plates that comprised three CD4 naive, three CD4 memory, two CD8 naive and one CD8 memory.

Trimming removed 0 bases at V and 6 bases at J, with 2 bases between. The germline V gene encodes CDR1 SGDLS and CDR2 YYNGEE. The CDR3 sequence is 11 residues long. With respect to this clone: Within the sample, other DNA sequences also encode this same CDR3.

CCR7-negative CD45RA+ TemRA cells were pooled with CD45RO+ cells for CD8 memory. Repertoires were generated with immunoSEQ multiplex PCR, while TCRdb's copy carries only in-frame clones and drops some. The table records around 320,000 clones, about nine tenths of them present only once. The receptor comes from a man aged 18 to 29 in good health. Sequenced input: memory CD8+ T cells sorted from blood. Subset in this sample: CD45RO+ cells pooled with CCR7-negative TemRA cells. The chain joins TRBV9 to TRBJ2-3; D uncertain. The CDR3 nucleotides are TGTGCCAGCAGCGTAGCGGATACGCAGTATTTT. Translation gives CASSVADTQYF.